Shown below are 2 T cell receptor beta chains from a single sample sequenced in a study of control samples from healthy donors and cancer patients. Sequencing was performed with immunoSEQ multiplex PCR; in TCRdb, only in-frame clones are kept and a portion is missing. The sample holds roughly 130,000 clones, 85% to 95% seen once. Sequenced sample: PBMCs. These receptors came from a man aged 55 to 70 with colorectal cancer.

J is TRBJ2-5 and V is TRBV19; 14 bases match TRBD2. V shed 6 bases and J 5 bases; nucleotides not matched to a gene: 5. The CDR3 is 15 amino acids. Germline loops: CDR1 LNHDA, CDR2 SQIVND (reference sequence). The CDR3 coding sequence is TGTGCCAGTAGCCCCGGACTAGCGGGGGGTGAGACCCAGTACTTC. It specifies CASSPGLAGGETQYF.

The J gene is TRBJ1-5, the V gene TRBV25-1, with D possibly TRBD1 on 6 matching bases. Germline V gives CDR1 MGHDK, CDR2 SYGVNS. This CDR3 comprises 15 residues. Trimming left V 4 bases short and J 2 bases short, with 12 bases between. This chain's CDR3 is CASSAQGKGNQPQHF. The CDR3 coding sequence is TGTGCCAGCAGTGCACAGGGAAAGGGCAATCAGCCCCAGCATTTT.